The T cell receptor beta chain described here comes from a study of T cell responses to AZD1222 COVID-19 vaccine (dated by TCRdb to the early 2020s). About the study as a whole: AZD1222 recipients with second doses at about 4 weeks or about 12 weeks were pooled, because spike-specific TCR depth and breadth did not differ between schedules. A total of about 230 trial participants underwent TCR sequencing, of whom 200 to 220 received two doses of AZD1222 and some 25 received two doses of the MenACWY control vaccine. Enrollment into the trials was organized by age into subgroups of 18-55, 56-69 and 70-plus years, and those subgroups contained roughly 150, 30 and 60 TCR-sequenced participants, respectively. Results and caveats for the whole study, not just this receptor: Participants were mostly white British, with more females than males. The authors suggested clonal diversity may have been underestimated. Because no samples from the day 14 peak response were available, repertoires could be characterized only after the peak T cell response. Conclusions about previously exposed vaccinees are limited, since just six AZD1222 recipients were seropositive for SARS-CoV-2 at baseline. Epitopes outside the regions mutated in the B.1.351 and B.1.1.7 variants were reportedly recognized by nearly half of the unique spike-specific TCRs. In the small 56-69-year group, the increase in depth fell short of significance, most likely because of low power. CD4 TCRs associated with the vaccine covered the entire spike protein, and the dominant responses were in regions 160-218 and 743-854. After two AZD1222 doses, both the breadth and the depth of spike-specific TCRs were significantly higher than at day 0 and than in MenACWY recipients.

The CDR3 regions of human TCRbeta chains were analyzed by immunosequencing. The authors processed their data as follows. Repertoire TCRs were checked for matches against a reference library of SARS-CoV-2-specific TCRs that had been generated using the MIRA antigen-specificity platform. Breadth meant the fraction of unique TCRs that were SARS-CoV-2-associated, whereas depth meant the fraction of total T cells that were SARS-CoV-2-associated. Using the MIRA data, every spike-specific TCR was mapped to the spike region that the TCR reacted to and assigned to either a CD4 or a CD8 class. Log10-transformed breadth and depth values were compared by one-way ANOVA with Sidak's multiple comparisons tests. TCRdb carries this immuneACCESS record with in-frame sequences only. Its versions omit some clonotypes, under half of them owing to an unresolved V gene in the studies checked, with the rest unexplained. V and J calls plus clone size are reproduced from that table; the DNA served to infer D and trimming. A total of approximately 94,000 clones appear in this sample, about 85% of them only once. The ten top clones hold 1.8% of the sample.

The time point tag for this specimen amounts to: baseline before first vaccination. Vaccinee samples were obtained from the UK trials COV001 and COV002, which included a single-blind randomized controlled phase 2/3 trial of AZD1222 (ChAdOx1 nCoV-19) in healthy adults. Trial participant PBMC samples were collected at day 0 and day 28 after the second dose for TCRbeta chain sequencing. CDR1 and CDR2 are drawn from the germline V gene (reference sequence): SGHNT, YYREEE. Counted from cysteine to phenylalanine, this CDR3 has 17 amino acids. Of the read, only the CDR3 DNA is kept; its 51 bases are in frame from base 1. The germline V end is reduced by 6 bases and the J end by 4 bases; junction bases left unmatched: 13. Comment on this clone: This receptor's antigen is unknown. No quality values exist for individual bases; no much larger clone is one base distant.

This TCR came from an adult in good health. Material: peripheral blood, obtained on day 0 of AZD1222 vaccination. The V and J segments used are TRBV5-4 and TRBJ1-1; 12 of the junction bases match TRBD1. The CDR3: CASNSGTGGEGFTEAFF. Here is the DNA: TGTGCCAGCAACTCGGGGACAGGGGGCGAGGGATTCACTGAAGCTTTCTTT.